A single sample gave rise to the 14 T cell receptor beta chains below, sequenced in a study of CD8+CD57+ T cells in acquired aplastic anemia. Genomic DNA constituted the template upon which TCR beta VDJ and CDR3 profiling was performed. MiXCR, applied by TCRdb to the reads, yields one record per CDR3 protein. The sample holds about 190,000 distinct CDR3 sequences, roughly 56% seen once. Material: sorted CD4+, CD8+, or CD8+CD57+ T cells (not recorded which) from PBMCs. Source of these receptors: a human donor in good health, serving as a control.

This clonotype occurred many times. This sequence joins TRBV14 and TRBJ1-5; D is perhaps TRBD1 (6 bases). V was pared by 0 bases and J by 7 bases, with 16 bases between. Germline V CDR1 and CDR2: SGHDN, FVKESK. This CDR3 has 16 residues. Here the CDR3 reads CASSQDRPGASQPQHF. CDR3 in DNA: TGTGCCAGCAGCCAAGATCGCCCAGGGGCAAGCCAGCCCCAGCATTTT.

Ten or more counts support this clonotype. The chain employs TRBV12-3 or TRBV12-4 and TRBJ1-5, with D tentatively TRBD1 (6 bases). V lost 6 bases, J lost 4 bases, and 16 bases lay in between. The CDR3 spans 15 residues. For the CDR3, the DNA is TGTGCCAGCAGCCCGCAACAGGGCCCGAATCAGCCCCAGCATTTT. This encodes CASSPQQGPNQPQHF.

This sequence joins TRBV7-6 and TRBJ2-7; a weak D match, TRBD2 (6 bases). Germline values: CDR1 SGHVS, CDR2 FNYEAQ. This CDR3 comprises 14 residues. Trimming left V 2 bases short and J 3 bases short, with 11 bases between. The CDR3 nucleotides read TGTGCCAGCAGCTTATCTGGCGGGAACTACGAGCAGTACTTC. It is translated as CASSLSGGNYEQYF.

This clonotype was recorded only once. The rearrangement joins TRBV20-1 to TRBJ1-2; unclear D gene. The CDR3 contains 14 residues. Per germline, CDR1 DFQATT and CDR2 SNEGSKA (reference sequence). V was pared by 0 bases and J by 8 bases, with 16 bases between. In DNA form, the CDR3 reads TGCAGTGCTAGAGATCCCAGTTCCGGTGAAGGCTACACCTTC. It specifies CSARDPSSGEGYTF.

The CDR3 nucleotides are TGTGCCAGCAGCTTGGAGGACAGGCGGTCACCCCTCCACTTT. Translated: CASSLEDRRSPLHF. The chain has TRBV5-4 and TRBJ1-6, with 7 bases lining up with TRBD1. Germline assignment: CDR1 SGHNT and CDR2 YYREEE (reference sequence). The V segment lost 0 bases and the J segment 10 bases; nucleotides outside the gene matches: 4. This CDR3 has 14 residues.

The chain joins TRBV7-2 to TRBJ1-2; a weak D match, TRBD1 (6 bases). The CDR3 is 14 amino acids. V gave up 4 bases and J gave up 4 bases, with 13 bases separating them. Looked up from germline, CDR1 is SGHTA and CDR2 is FQGNSA. In nucleotides, the CDR3 is TGTGCCAGCAGCTCTAACAGGGCAAGCTATGGCTACACCTTC. This codes for CASSSNRASYGYTF.

The chain employs TRBV29-1 and TRBJ1-1, with 8 bases identical to TRBD1. Trimming removed 6 bases from V and 10 bases from J; junction bases left unmatched: 7. The CDR3 is made up of 11 amino acids. Germline CDR1 and CDR2: SQVTM and ANQGSEA. CDR3 amino acids: CSVVQGDGAFF. The DNA for the CDR3 is TGCAGCGTCGTACAGGGGGATGGAGCTTTCTTT.

The chain carries TRBV7-2 and TRBJ1-2, with D unresolved. The CDR3 covers 15 residues. V was cut by 0 bases and J by 2 bases, with 10 bases left in between. Germline V gives CDR1 SGHTA, CDR2 FQGNSA. CDR3 amino acids: CASSLARQPNYGYTF. The CDR3 DNA reads as TGTGCCAGCAGCTTAGCGAGGCAACCGAACTATGGCTACACCTTC.

J is TRBJ2-3 and V is TRBV29-1; 13 nucleotides align to TRBD2. Germline CDR1 reads SQVTM; CDR2 reads ANQGSEA. The CDR3 sequence is 15 residues long. V shed 1 base, J shed 4 bases, and the junction held 2 bases outside the gene matches. CDR3 residues: CSVEGTSGSADTQYF. CDR3 in DNA: TGCAGCGTTGAAGGGACTAGCGGGAGCGCAGATACGCAGTATTTT.

This clonotype was detected ten times or more. The chain recombines TRBV4-1 with TRBJ2-5, with TRBD2 matching 9 bases. Trimming removed 0 bases from V and 1 base from J; junction bases left unmatched: 3. CDR3 length: 16 residues. The germline gives CDR1 MGHRA, CDR2 YSYEKL. This chain's CDR3 is CASSQEQAGGQETQYF. The CDR3, as DNA: TGCGCCAGCAGCCAAGAACAAGCGGGGGGCCAAGAGACCCAGTACTTC.

The rearrangement joins TRBV10-2 to TRBJ2-7, with 15 bases lining up with TRBD2. V was pared by 4 bases and J by 1 base, with 2 bases of the junction left unmatched. The CDR3 is 16 amino acids. Looked up from germline, CDR1 is WSHSY and CDR2 is SAAADI. CDR3 sequence reads: CASSGTSGGESYEQYF. For the CDR3, the DNA is TGCGCCAGCAGTGGGACTAGCGGGGGGGAGTCCTACGAGCAGTACTTC.

This clonotype was recorded at least ten times. V usage is TRBV20-1 and J usage is TRBJ1-4; D is ambiguous. Per the germline V gene, CDR1 is DFQATT and CDR2 is SNEGSKA (reference sequence). Trimming pared 0 bases from V and 6 bases from J, leaving 5 bases between. CDR3 length: 12 residues. The CDR3 DNA sequence: TGCAGTGCTAGAGATCGGGATGAAAAACTGTTTTTT. This translates into CSARDRDEKLFF.

This chain connects TRBV29-1 to TRBJ2-5; TRBD2 matches at 9 bases. The J segment lost 1 base and the V segment lost 6 bases, leaving 9 bases of the junction unmatched. The CDR3 totals 15 residues. Germline V CDR1 and CDR2: SQVTM, ANQGSEA. The CDR3 reads CSVRLAGEFQETQYF. The CDR3 nucleotides are TGCAGCGTCCGATTAGCGGGGGAGTTCCAAGAGACCCAGTACTTC.

Many counts were recorded for this clonotype. The chain recombines TRBV2 with TRBJ2-1; D gene ambiguous. The germline gives CDR1 SNHLY, CDR2 FYNNEI. Trimming removed 4 bases at V and 3 bases at J, with 1 base between. This CDR3 is built from 11 residues. The CDR3 DNA is TGTGCCAGCAGTGGCTACAATGAGCAGTTCTTC. This sequence encodes CASSGYNEQFF. The full variable domain, in which reference TRBV2 and TRBJ2-1 provide the parts outside the CDR3, is EPEVTQTPSHQVTQMGQEVILRCVPISNHLYFYWYRQILGQKVEFLVSFYNNEISEKSEIFDDQFSVERPDGSNFTLKIRSTKLEDSAMYFCASSGYNEQFFGPGTRLTVL.